The 5 T cell receptor beta chains in this list originate from one sample, sequenced in a study of read filtering for tumor transcriptome and immune sequencing. Molecular barcoded adaptors covering alpha/delta and beta/gamma chains were used on roughly 400 ng RNA. TCRdb re-analysed the reads in MiXCR, keeping a single row per CDR3 protein. The profile shows 90,000 to 95,000 distinct CDR3 sequences, roughly 21% of them singletons. Sequenced sample: a population of CD138-negative cells sorted from bone marrow. Every receptor here comes from a donor older than 35 with multiple myeloma.

This clonotype was recorded only once. The junction does not match germline at one end; this may be a read error. CDR3 DNA: TGCGCCTGCAGCTTAAACGGAGACACTGAAGCCTTCTTT. This encodes CACSLNGDTEAFF. The chain employs TRBV5-1 and TRBJ1-1; D is undetermined. CDR1 and CDR2 (germline): SGHRS, YFSETQ. This CDR3 spans 13 amino acids.

This clonotype was seen repeatedly, ten times or more. The rearrangement links TRBV7-9 to TRBJ2-2; 9 nucleotides agree with TRBD1. Per germline, CDR1 SEHNR and CDR2 FQNEAQ (reference sequence). This CDR3 contains 17 residues. V was clipped by 3 bases and J by 0 bases; unmatched bases: 5. The DNA for the CDR3 is TGTGCCAGCAGCTTGGCTGACAGGGGGACGAACACCGGGGAGCTGTTTTTT. The encoded protein is CASSLADRGTNTGELFF.

To note about this clonotype: A much larger clone differs by one base, so this may be a read error. No conserved phenylalanine or tryptophan is present at the end of the CDR3, so a read error is the likely explanation. This chain connects TRBV28 to TRBJ1-5, with 7 bases lining up with TRBD1. CDR3 length: 13 residues. Trimming at V came to 8 bases and at J to 4 bases, leaving 5 bases not matched to a gene. Germline lookup yields CDR1 MDHEN and CDR2 SYDVKM. CDR3 sequence reads: CASQDRRNQPQHL. DNA of the CDR3: TGTGCCAGCCAGGACAGGAGGAATCAGCCCCAGCATTTG.

Details on this clonotype: With a much larger clone just one base away, this may be a read error. The gene calls are TRBV9 and TRBJ1-1; D is unresolved. There are 15 residues in the CDR3. Looked up from germline, CDR1 is SGDLS and CDR2 is YYNGEE. CDR3 DNA sequence: TGTGCCAGCAGCGTAGGAAGCGTAGAGAACACTGAAGCTTCCTTT. This encodes CASSVGSVENTEASF. Filled out from reference TRBV9 and TRBJ1-1, the complete variable domain reads DSGVTQTPKHLITATGQRVTLRCSPRSGDLSVYWYQQSLDQGLQFLIQYYNGEERAKGNILERFSAQQFPDLHSELNLSSLELGDSALYFCASSVGSVENTEASFGQGTRLTVV.

The genes are TRBV12-3 or TRBV12-4 and TRBJ2-1, with 7 bases aligning to TRBD2. The trim removed 2 bases at V and 2 bases at J, leaving 18 bases unmatched. The CDR3 is 20 residues long. In DNA, the CDR3 is TGTGCCAGCAGTTTATTAGGGAGGGGTATGGGGCCGGGTCCCTACAATGAGCAGTTCTTC. This codes for CASSLLGRGMGPGPYNEQFF.